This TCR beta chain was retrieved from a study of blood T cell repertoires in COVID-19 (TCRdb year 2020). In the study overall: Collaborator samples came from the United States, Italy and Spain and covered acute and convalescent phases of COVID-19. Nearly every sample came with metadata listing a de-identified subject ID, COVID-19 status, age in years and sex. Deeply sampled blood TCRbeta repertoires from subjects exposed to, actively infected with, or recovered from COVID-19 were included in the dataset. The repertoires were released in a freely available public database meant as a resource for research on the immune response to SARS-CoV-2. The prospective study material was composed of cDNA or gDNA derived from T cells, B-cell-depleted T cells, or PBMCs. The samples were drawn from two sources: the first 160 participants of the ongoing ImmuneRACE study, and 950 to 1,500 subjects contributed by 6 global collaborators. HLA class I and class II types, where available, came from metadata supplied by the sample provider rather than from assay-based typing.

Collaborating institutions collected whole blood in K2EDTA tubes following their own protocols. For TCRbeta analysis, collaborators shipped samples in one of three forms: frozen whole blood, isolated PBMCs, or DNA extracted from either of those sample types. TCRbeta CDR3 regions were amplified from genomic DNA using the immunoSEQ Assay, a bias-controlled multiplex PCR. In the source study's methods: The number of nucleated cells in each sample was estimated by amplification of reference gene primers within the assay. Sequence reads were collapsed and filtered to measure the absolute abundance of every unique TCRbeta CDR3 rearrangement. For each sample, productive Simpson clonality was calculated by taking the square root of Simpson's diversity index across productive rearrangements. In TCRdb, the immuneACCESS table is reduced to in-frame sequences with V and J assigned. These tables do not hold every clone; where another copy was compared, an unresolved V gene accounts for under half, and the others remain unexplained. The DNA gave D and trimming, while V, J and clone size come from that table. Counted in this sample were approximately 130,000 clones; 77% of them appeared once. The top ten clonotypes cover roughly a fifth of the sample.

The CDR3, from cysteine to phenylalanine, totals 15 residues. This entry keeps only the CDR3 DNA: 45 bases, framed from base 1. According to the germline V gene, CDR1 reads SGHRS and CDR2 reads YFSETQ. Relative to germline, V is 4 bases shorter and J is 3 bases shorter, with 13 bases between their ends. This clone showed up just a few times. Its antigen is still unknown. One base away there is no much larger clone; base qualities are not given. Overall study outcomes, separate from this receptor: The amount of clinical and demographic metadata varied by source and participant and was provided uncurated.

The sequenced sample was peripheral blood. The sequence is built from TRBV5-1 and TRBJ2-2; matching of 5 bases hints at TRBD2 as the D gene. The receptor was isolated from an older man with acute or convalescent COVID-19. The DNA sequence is TGCGCCAGCAGCACTGGCAGCGGTTACACCGGGGAGCTGTTTTTT. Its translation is CASSTGSGYTGELFF.